The 13 T cell receptor beta chains below come from one sample, sequenced in a study of T cells in Graves' hyperthyroidism and ophthalmopathy. The investigators amplified TCR beta CDR3 regions from RNA transcripts. The HTBI set primed first-round TCR CDR3 RT-PCR. TCRdb reprocessed the multiplex PCR reads via MiXCR and lists one record per CDR3 protein. This sample yields 500,000 to 650,000 distinct CDR3 sequences, of which about 45% are seen a single time; around 47% belongs to the top ten. The material sequenced was peripheral blood or thyroid tissue (not recorded which). These receptors came from an adult woman with Graves' disease, either hyperthyroidism or ophthalmopathy (not recorded which).

The chain joins TRBV24-1 to TRBJ2-5, with 7 bases aligning to TRBD2. The tail of the sequence fits TRBJ2-1 better, so the J call may be wrong. Germline V gene data show CDR1 as KGHDR and CDR2 as SFDVKD. The length of the CDR3 is 16 residues. The CDR3 spells CATSDSGLVKYNEQFF. Here the CDR3 DNA reads TGTGCCACCAGTGATTCAGGACTAGTAAAGTACAATGAGCAGTTCTTC.

This clonotype appeared many times. The chain uses TRBV7-9 and TRBJ1-1; no definite D call. The germline CDR1 and CDR2 sequences are SEHNR and FQNEAQ (reference sequence). V was trimmed by 0 bases and J by 3 bases, leaving 5 bases between them. This CDR3 contains 13 residues. The CDR3 region is CASSLAYHTEAFF. The DNA for the CDR3 is TGTGCCAGCAGCTTAGCGTACCACACTGAAGCTTTCTTT. The entire variable domain, with the rest obtained from reference TRBV7-9 and TRBJ1-1, is as follows: DTGVSQNPRHKITKRGQNVTFRCDPISEHNRLYWYRQTLGQGPEFLTYFQNEAQLEKSRLLSDRFSAERPKGSFSTLEIQRTEQGDSAMYLCASSLAYHTEAFFGQGTRLTVV.

This clonotype has ten or more counts. The chain combines TRBV3-1 with TRBJ2-2, with unresolved D. The CDR3 covers 13 residues. CDR1 LGHDT and CDR2 YNNKEL come from the germline V gene (reference sequence). Trimming removed 2 bases at V and 7 bases at J, with 8 bases between. CDR3: CASSQYRGGELFF. DNA of the CDR3: TGTGCCAGCAGCCAATACCGAGGCGGGGAGCTGTTTTTT.

The chain is built from TRBV20-1 and TRBJ2-7; tentative D call: TRBD2 (6 bases). The length of the CDR3 is 12 residues. The V end lost 6 bases, the J end lost 4 bases, and 13 bases lay between the germline ends. Germline CDR1 reads DFQATT; CDR2 reads SNEGSKA (reference sequence). This CDR3 is CSAETGRYEQYF. The CDR3, as DNA: TGCAGTGCAGAGACGGGGAGGTACGAGCAGTACTTC.

This chain joins TRBV20-1 and TRBJ2-2; the match to TRBD1 covers 10 bases. J lost 4 bases, V lost 1 base, and 0 bases had no gene match. Germline values: CDR1 DFQATT, CDR2 SNEGSKA (reference sequence). The CDR3 length is 14 residues. CDR3 DNA sequence: TGCAGTGCTAGAGGGGACAGGGGCACCGGGGAGCTGTTTTTT. Translated, it gives CSARGDRGTGELFF.

The chain is built from TRBV20-1 and TRBJ2-7; the match to TRBD2 covers 9 bases. V was pared by 2 bases and J by 7 bases, with 9 bases of the junction left unmatched. The germline V gene encodes CDR1 DFQATT and CDR2 SNEGSKA (reference sequence). The length of the CDR3 is 14 residues. The chain's CDR3 is CSARKDSGRSEQYF. In nucleotides, the CDR3 is TGCAGTGCTAGAAAGGATAGCGGGAGAAGTGAGCAGTACTTC.

The genes are TRBV20-1 and TRBJ1-2, with a possible D match to TRBD1 (6 bases). Trimming shortened V by 6 bases and J by 6 bases, and 26 bases separated the two germline ends. Germline V gene lookup returns CDR1 DFQATT and CDR2 SNEGSKA (reference sequence). This CDR3 comprises 16 residues. The CDR3 region is CSARSGDTSGDDGYTF. For the CDR3, the DNA is TGCAGTGCAAGGAGCGGGGACACTTCCGGGGACGATGGCTACACCTTC.

Note on this clonotype: A much larger clone lies a single base off, so this may be a read error. The chain carries TRBV6-5 and TRBJ2-7; 7 nucleotides agree with TRBD1. The CDR3 is 13 amino acids. The trim removed 5 bases at V and 6 bases at J, leaving 7 bases unmatched. Germline CDR1 MNHEY, CDR2 SVGAGI. The CDR3: CASSIRQGCEQYF. The CDR3 DNA is TGTGCCAGCAGTATTCGACAGGGCTGCGAGCAGTACTTC.

This clonotype has ten or more counts. The J gene is TRBJ2-7, the V gene TRBV7-9; 8 bases line up with TRBD2. The CDR3 is 13 amino acids. The trim removed 7 bases at V and 3 bases at J, leaving 5 bases unmatched. Germline lookup yields CDR1 SEHNR and CDR2 FQNEAQ (reference sequence). In DNA form, the CDR3 reads TGTGCCAGCACTCGGACTAGCAGCTACGAGCAGTACTTC. This gives the protein CASTRTSSYEQYF.

The chain uses TRBV20-1 and TRBJ2-7; TRBD2 aligns across 11 bases. Trimming removed 3 bases from V and 3 bases from J; junction bases left unmatched: 4. Germline V gene sequence: CDR1 DFQATT, CDR2 SNEGSKA (reference sequence). This CDR3 is built from 14 residues. The CDR3 protein is CSARPGLAGYEQYF. For the CDR3, the DNA is TGCAGTGCTAGGCCCGGACTAGCGGGCTACGAGCAGTACTTC.

This clonotype was counted a few times. The chain couples TRBV5-6 to TRBJ1-2; the D is unclear. Germline CDR1 is SGHDT and CDR2 is YYEEEE. V gave up 3 bases and J gave up 3 bases, with 12 bases separating them. The length of the CDR3 is 14 residues. The CDR3 loop reads CASSYRRADYGYTF. The CDR3 coding sequence is TGTGCCAGCAGCTACCGACGGGCGGACTATGGCTACACCTTC. Supplemented by reference TRBV5-6 and TRBJ1-2, the full variable domain reads DAGVTQSPTHLIKTRGQQVTLRCSPKSGHDTVSWYQQALGQGPQFIFQYYEEEERQRGNFPDRFSGHQFPNYSSELNVNALLLGDSALYLCASSYRRADYGYTFGSGTRLTVV.

This clonotype has ten or more counts. The chain links TRBV29-1 to TRBJ2-5; D is undetermined. V was cut by 0 bases and J by 7 bases, with 12 bases left in between. The CDR3 is 13 amino acids. In germline, CDR1 is SQVTM, CDR2 ANQGSEA. The CDR3 DNA sequence: TGCAGCGTTGAAGAGTGGATGTCTTGGACCCAGTACTTC. Residues: CSVEEWMSWTQYF.

This clonotype was found many times. This rearrangement joins TRBV9 to TRBJ2-5; TRBD1 is a possible D gene (5 bases). The CDR3 runs to 14 residues. Trimming took 0 bases from V and 3 from J, leaving 9 bases between them. Per the germline V gene, CDR1 is SGDLS and CDR2 is YYNGEE. CDR3 in amino acids: CASSVDGREETQYF. CDR3 DNA sequence: TGTGCCAGCAGCGTAGACGGCAGGGAAGAGACCCAGTACTTC.